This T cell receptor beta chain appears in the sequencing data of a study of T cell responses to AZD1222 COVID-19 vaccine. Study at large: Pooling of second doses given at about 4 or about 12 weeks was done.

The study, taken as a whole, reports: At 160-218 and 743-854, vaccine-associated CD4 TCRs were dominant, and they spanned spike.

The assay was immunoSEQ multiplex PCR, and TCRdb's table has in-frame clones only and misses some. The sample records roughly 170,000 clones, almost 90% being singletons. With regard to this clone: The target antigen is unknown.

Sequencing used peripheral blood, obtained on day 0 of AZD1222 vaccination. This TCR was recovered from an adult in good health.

Written as DNA, the CDR3 is TGTGCCAGTATAAAAGGAGGACACCGGAACGAGCAGTACTTC. Amino acid sequence: CASIKGGHRNEQYF. The chain joins TRBV19 to TRBJ2-7; perhaps D is TRBD1 or TRBD2 (5 bases each). Trimming took off 7 bases at V and 5 bases at J, with 18 bases between the two ends. Germline V gene data show CDR1 as LNHDA and CDR2 as SQIVND (reference sequence). This CDR3 is built from 14 residues.